The clone carrying this TCR beta chain came up many times. Its matching antigen is unknown. The data derive from a study of T-cell reconstitution after alpha-beta-depleted transplantation in children. Overall study findings and caveats: About two months after transplant, alpha-beta T cells reportedly came from several hundred expanded graft clones. Surviving recipient cells, namely T cells and thymic progenitors, were the source of high day-60 TCRbeta diversity in some patients. T-cell counts and diversity at one year post-transplant came mainly from newly produced T cells.

Trimming took 2 bases from V and 3 from J; bases not matched to a gene: 5. This CDR3 has 17 residues. Germline V lookup: CDR1 KGHSH, CDR2 LQKENI. A library of TCRbeta sequences, prepared with unique molecular identifiers, was generated. TCRdb re-analysed the PCR reads in MiXCR, keeping a single row per CDR3 protein. This repertoire shows about 490,000 distinct CDR3 sequences, approximately 10% found once; its top ten account for 2% to 2.5%. The V call is TRBV18, the J call TRBJ2-2; 11 bases match TRBD2. Sequences were derived from PBMCs, sampled before TCRalphabeta/CD19-depleted stem cell transplant. This TCR was recovered from a child younger than 10 with inherited bone marrow failure, due to receive a stem cell transplant. CDR3 sequence reads: CASSPFLAGGDTGELFF. CDR3 coding DNA: TGTGCCAGCTCACCATTTCTAGCGGGAGGTGACACCGGGGAGCTGTTTTTT.